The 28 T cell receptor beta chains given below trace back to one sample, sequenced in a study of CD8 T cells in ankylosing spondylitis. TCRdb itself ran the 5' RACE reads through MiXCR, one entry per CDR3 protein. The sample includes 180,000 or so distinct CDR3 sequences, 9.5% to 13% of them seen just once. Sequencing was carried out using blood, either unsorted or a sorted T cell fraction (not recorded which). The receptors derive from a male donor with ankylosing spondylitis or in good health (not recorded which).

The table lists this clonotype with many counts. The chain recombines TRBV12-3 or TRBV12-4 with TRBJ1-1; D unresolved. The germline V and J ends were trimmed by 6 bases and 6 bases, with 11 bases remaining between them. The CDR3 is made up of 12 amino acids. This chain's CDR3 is CASSRTLSEAFF. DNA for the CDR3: TGTGCCAGCAGCCGAACATTGTCTGAAGCTTTCTTT.

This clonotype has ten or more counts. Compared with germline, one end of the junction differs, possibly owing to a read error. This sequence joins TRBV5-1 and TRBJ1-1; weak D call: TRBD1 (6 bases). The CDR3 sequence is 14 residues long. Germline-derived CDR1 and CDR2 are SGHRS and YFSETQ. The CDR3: CASSLTGLNTEAFF. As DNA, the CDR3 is TGTGCCAGCAGTCTAACAGGGTTGAACACTGAAGCTTTCTTT.

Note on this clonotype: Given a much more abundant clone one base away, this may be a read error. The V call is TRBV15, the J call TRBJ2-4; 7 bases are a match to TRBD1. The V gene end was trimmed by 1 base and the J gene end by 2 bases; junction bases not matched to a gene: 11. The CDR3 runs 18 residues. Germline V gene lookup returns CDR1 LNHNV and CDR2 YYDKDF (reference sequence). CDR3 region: CATSRGVGGLGPKNIQYF. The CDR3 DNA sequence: TGTGCCACCAGCAGAGGAGTAGGGGGCTTGGGCCCCAAAAACATTCAGTACTTC.

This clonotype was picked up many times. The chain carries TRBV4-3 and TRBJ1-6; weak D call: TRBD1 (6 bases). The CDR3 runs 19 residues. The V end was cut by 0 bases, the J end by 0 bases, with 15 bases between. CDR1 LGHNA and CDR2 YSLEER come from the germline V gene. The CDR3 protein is CASSQEWTAALSYNSPLHF. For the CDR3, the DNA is TGCGCCAGCAGCCAAGAATGGACAGCCGCCCTCTCCTATAATTCACCCCTCCACTTT.

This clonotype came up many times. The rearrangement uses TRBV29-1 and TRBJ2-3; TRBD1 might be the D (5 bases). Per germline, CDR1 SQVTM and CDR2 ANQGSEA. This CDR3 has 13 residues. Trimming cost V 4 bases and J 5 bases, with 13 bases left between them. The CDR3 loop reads CSVVPTGGDTQYF. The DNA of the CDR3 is TGCAGCGTTGTCCCAACAGGTGGAGATACGCAGTATTTT.

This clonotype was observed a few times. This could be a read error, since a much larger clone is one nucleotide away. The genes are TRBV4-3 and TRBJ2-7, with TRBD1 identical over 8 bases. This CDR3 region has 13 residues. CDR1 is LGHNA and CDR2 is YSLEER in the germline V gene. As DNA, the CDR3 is TGCGCCAGCAGCCATGGACAGGGTGTGGAGCAGTGCTTC. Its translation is CASSHGQGVEQCF.

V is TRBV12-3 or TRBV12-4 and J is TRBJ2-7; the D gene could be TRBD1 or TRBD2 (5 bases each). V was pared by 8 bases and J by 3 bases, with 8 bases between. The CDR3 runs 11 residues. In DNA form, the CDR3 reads TGTGCCAGCGGGGACCTCTACGAGCAGTACTTC. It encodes CASGDLYEQYF.

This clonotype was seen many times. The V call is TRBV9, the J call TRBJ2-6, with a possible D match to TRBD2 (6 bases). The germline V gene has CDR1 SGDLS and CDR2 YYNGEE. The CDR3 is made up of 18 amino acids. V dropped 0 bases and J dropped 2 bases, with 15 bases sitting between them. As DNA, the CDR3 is TGTGCCAGCAGCGTAGATCTGAGGGGCGGGGCTGGGGCCAACGTCCTGACTTTC. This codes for CASSVDLRGGAGANVLTF.

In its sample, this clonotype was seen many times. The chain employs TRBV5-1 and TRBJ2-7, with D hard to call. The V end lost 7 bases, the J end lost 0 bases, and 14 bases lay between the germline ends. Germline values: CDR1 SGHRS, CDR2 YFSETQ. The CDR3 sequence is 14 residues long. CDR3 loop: CASHPGLHSYEQYF. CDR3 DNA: TGCGCCAGCCATCCCGGGCTGCACTCCTACGAGCAGTACTTC.

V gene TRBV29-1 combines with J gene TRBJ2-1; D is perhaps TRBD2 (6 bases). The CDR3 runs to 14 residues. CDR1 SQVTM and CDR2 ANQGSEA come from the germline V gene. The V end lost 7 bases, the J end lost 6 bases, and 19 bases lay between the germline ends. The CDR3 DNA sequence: TGCAGCGCTCTTACTAGCCTGCTTGGCAATGAGCAGTTCTTC. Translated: CSALTSLLGNEQFF.

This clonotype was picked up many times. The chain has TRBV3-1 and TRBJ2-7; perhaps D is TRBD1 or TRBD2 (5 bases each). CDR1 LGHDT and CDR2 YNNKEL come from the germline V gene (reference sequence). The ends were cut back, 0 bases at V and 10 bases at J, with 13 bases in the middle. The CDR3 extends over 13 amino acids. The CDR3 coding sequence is TGTGCCAGCAGCCAAGATGGGGCTAGCCTCCAGTACTTC. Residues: CASSQDGASLQYF.

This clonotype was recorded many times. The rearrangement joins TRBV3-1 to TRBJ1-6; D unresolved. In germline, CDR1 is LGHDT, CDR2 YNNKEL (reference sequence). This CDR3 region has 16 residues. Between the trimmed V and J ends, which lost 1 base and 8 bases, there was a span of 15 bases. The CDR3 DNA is TGTGCCAGCAGCCAAGTTGGACGGACCGACGATTCACCCCTCCACTTT. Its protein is CASSQVGRTDDSPLHF.

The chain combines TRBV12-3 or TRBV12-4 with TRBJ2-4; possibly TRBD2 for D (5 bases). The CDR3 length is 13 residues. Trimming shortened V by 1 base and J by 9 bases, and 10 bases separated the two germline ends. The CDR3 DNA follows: TGTGCCAGCAGTTTAGGAGGGAACGGCATTCAGTACTTC. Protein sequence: CASSLGGNGIQYF.

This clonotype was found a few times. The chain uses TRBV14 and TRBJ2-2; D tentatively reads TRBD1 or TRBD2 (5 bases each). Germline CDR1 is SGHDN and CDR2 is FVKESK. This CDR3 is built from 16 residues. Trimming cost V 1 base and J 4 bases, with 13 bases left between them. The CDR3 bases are TGTGCCAGCAGCCAAGTCGGTGGGGCGGGCACCGGGGAGCTGTTTTTT. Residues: CASSQVGGAGTGELFF.

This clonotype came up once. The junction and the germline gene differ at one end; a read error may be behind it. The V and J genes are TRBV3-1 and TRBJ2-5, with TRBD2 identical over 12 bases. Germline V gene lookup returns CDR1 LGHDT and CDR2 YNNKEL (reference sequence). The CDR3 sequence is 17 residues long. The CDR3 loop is CTSSRTSGVPAQETQYF. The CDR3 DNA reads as TGTACCAGCTCGCGGACTAGCGGGGTCCCCGCTCAAGAGACCCAGTACTTC.

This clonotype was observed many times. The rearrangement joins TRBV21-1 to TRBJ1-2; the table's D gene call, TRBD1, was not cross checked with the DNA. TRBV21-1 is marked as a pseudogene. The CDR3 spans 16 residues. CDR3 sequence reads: CASSKEGVDGDYGYTF. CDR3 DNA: TGTGCCAGCAGCAAAGAAGGGGTTGATGGCGACTATGGCTACACCTTC.

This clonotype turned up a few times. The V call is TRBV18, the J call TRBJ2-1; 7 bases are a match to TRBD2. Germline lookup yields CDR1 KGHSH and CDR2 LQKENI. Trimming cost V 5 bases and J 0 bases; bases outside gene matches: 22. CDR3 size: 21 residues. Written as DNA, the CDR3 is TGTGCCAGCTCATCCCGGTCGGCGGGGGAGGAGAGACGGAGCTCCTACAATGAGCAGTTCTTC. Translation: CASSSRSAGEERRSSYNEQFF.

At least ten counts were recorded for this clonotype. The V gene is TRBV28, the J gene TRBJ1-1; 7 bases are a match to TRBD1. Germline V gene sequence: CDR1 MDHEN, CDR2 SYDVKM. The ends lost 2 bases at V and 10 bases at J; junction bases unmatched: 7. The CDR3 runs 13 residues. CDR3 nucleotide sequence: TGTGCCAGCAGTTTAATCTTGGACAGGATAGCTTTCTTT. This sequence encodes CASSLILDRIAFF.

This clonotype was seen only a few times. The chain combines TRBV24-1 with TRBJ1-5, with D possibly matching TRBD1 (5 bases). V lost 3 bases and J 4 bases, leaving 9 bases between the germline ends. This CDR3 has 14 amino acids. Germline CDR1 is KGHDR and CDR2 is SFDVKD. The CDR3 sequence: CATSDRGENQPQHF. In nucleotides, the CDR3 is TGTGCCACCAGTGATAGGGGAGAGAATCAGCCCCAGCATTTT.

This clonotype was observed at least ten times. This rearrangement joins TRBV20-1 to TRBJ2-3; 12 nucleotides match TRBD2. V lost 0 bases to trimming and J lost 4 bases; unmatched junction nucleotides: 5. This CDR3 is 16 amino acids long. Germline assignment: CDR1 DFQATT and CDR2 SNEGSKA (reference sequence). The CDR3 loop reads CSAREGASGGADTQYF. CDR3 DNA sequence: TGCAGTGCTAGAGAGGGAGCTAGCGGGGGGGCAGATACGCAGTATTTT.

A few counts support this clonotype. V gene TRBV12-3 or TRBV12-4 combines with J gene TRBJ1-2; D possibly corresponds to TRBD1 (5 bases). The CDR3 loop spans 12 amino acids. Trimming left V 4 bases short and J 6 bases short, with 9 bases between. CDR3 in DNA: TGTGCCAGCAGTTCCAGGGAGAATGGCTACACCTTC. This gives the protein CASSSRENGYTF.

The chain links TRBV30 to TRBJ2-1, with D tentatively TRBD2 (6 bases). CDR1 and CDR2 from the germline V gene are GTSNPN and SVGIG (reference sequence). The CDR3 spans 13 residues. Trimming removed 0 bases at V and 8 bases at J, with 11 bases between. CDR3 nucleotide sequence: TGTGCCTGGAGTGTGTGCAGGGAGGATGAGCAGTTCTTC. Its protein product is CAWSVCREDEQFF.

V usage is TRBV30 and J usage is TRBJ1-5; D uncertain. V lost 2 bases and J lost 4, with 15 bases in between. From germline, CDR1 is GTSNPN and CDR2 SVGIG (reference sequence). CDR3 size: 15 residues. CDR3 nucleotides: TGTGCCTGGAGTCCCGGAAGTTGGAGTAATCAGCCCCAGCATTTT. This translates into CAWSPGSWSNQPQHF. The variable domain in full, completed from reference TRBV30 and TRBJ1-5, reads SQTIHQWPATLVQPVGSPLSLECTVEGTSNPNLYWYRQAAGRGLQLLFYSVGIGQISSEVPQNLSASRPQDRQFILSSKKLLLSDSGFYLCAWSPGSWSNQPQHFGDGTRLSIL.

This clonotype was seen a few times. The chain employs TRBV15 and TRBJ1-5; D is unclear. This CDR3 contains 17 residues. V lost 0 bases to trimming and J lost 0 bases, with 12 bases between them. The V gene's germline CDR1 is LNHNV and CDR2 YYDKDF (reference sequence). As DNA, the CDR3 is TGTGCCACCAGCAGAGATCCGGGCAGCTATAGCAATCAGCCCCAGCATTTT. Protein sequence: CATSRDPGSYSNQPQHF.

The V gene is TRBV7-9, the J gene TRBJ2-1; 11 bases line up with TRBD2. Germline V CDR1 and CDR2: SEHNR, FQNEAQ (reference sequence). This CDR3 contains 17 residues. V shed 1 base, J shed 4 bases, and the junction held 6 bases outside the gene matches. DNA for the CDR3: TGTGCCAGCAGCTTAGTGACTAGCGGGATCCTATACAATGAGCAGTTCTTC. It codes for CASSLVTSGILYNEQFF.

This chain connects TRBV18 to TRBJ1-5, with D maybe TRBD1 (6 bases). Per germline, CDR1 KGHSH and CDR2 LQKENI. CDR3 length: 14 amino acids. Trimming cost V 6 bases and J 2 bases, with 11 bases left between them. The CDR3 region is CASSSAGGNQPQHF. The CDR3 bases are TGTGCCAGCTCTTCCGCAGGGGGCAATCAGCCCCAGCATTTT. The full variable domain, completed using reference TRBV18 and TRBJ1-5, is NAGVMQNPRHLVRRRGQEARLRCSPMKGHSHVYWYRQLPEEGLKFMVYLQKENIIDESGMPKERFSAEFPKEGPSILRIQQVVRGDSAAYFCASSSAGGNQPQHFGDGTRLSIL.

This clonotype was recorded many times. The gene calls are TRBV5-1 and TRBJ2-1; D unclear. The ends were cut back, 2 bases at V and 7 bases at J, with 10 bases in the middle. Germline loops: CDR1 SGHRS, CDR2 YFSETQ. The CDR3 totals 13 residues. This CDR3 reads CASSFRAPNEQFF. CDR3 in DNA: TGCGCCAGCAGCTTCCGGGCTCCTAATGAGCAGTTCTTC.

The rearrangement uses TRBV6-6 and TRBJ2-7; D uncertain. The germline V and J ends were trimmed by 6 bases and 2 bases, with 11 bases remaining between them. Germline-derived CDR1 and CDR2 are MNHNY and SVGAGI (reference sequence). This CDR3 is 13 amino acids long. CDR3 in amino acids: CASRTAVPYEQYF. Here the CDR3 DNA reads TGTGCCAGCAGGACGGCGGTTCCCTACGAGCAGTACTTC.